This T cell receptor beta chain was sequenced in a study of shared clonotypes between healthy human individuals. The germline V gene has CDR1 MNHEY and CDR2 SVGAGI. V was trimmed by 3 bases and J by 2 bases, leaving 8 bases between them. This CDR3 comprises 13 residues. Using immunoSEQ multiplex PCR, the repertoire was profiled, and TCRdb retains in-frame clones only, with some absent. The sample lists fewer than 800,000 clones; just over 90% were seen once. This clone was observed a handful of times. The naive CD8 fraction comprised CD45RO-negative cells positively selected for CCR7 and excluded terminally differentiated effector memory CD45RA+ cells.

The TCR was taken from a man aged 25-40 years in good health. This chain links TRBV6-5 with TRBJ2-7; D not resolved. The specimen sequenced was naive CD8+ T cells sorted from blood. The CDR3 spells CASSYNRAYEQYF. CDR3 in DNA: TGTGCCAGCAGTTATAACAGAGCCTACGAGCAGTACTTC.